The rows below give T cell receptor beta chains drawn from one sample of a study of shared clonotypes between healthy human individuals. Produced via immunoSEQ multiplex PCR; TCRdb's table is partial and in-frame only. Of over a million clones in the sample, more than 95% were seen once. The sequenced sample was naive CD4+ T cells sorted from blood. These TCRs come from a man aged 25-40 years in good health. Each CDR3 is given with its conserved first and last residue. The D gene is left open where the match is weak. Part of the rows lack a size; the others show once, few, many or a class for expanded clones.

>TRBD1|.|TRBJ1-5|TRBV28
CASSSTALTGYQPQHF
TGTGCCAGCAGTTCGACCGCCCTGACAGGGTATCAGCCCCAGCATTTT
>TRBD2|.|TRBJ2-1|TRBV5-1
CASSLITSGSYEQFF
TGCGCCAGCAGCTTAATCACTAGCGGGAGCTATGAGCAGTTCTTC
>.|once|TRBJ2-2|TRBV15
CATSRVYGGANTGELFF
TGTGCCACCAGCAGAGTTTATGGCGGAGCGAACACCGGGGAGCTGTTTTTT
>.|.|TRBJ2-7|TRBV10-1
CASSEDSDSSYEQYF
TGCGCCAGCAGTGAGGATTCAGATTCTTCCTACGAGCAGTACTTC
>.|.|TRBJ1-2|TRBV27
CASSHTLGPGYTF
TGTGCCAGCAGTCACACCCTGGGCCCTGGCTACACCTTC
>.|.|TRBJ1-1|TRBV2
CASLNTEAFF
TGTGCCAGCTTGAACACTGAAGCTTTCTTT
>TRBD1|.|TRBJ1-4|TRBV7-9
CASRQQGGNEKLFF
TGTGCCAGCAGGCAACAGGGGGGAAATGAAAAACTGTTTTTT
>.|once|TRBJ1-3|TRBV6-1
CASSEARGNTIYF
TGTGCCAGCAGTGAAGCGCGGGGAAACACCATATATTTT
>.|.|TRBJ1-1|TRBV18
CASSPLPRDTEAFF
TGTGCCAGCTCACCCCTCCCAAGGGACACTGAAGCTTTCTTT
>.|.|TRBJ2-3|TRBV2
CASSEAGVGTDTQYF
TGTGCCAGCAGTGAGGCAGGGGTTGGCACAGATACGCAGTATTTT
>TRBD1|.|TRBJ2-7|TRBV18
CASSLSRDRRYEQYF
TGTGCCAGCTCACTCAGCCGGGACAGACGCTACGAGCAGTACTTC
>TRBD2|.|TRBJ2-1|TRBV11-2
CASSLGGSGAYNEQFF
TGTGCCAGCAGCTTAGGGGGTAGCGGGGCCTACAATGAGCAGTTCTTC
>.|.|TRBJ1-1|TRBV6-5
CASSQSTRRAEAFF
TGTGCCAGCAGTCAATCTACCAGACGCGCTGAAGCTTTCTTT
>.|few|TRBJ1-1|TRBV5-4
CATTGQRNTEAFF
TGTGCCACTACCGGACAGAGGAACACTGAAGCTTTCTTT
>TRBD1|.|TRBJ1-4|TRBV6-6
CASSTGQGKGNEKLFF
TGTGCCAGCAGTACCGGACAGGGAAAGGGGAATGAAAAACTGTTTTTT
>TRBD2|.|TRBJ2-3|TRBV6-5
CASSYRAGGDTQYF
TGTGCCAGCAGTTACAGGGCGGGGGGAGATACGCAGTATTTT
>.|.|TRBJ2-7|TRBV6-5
CASSYSRVGYEQYF
TGTGCCAGCAGTTACAGCAGGGTGGGCTACGAGCAGTACTTC
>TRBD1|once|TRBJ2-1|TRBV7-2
CASSLDRGGHNEQFF
TGTGCCAGCAGCTTAGACAGGGGCGGCCACAATGAGCAGTTCTTC
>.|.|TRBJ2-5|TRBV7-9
CASSLAGPRETQYF
TGTGCCAGCAGCTTAGCAGGCCCGAGGGAGACCCAGTACTTC
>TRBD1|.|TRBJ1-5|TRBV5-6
CASSSTGLQPQHF
TGTGCCAGCAGCTCGACAGGGTTGCAGCCCCAGCATTTT
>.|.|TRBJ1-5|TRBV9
CASSVDPGGNQPQHF
TGTGCCAGCAGCGTAGATCCCGGGGGCAATCAGCCCCAGCATTTT
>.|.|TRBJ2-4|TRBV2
CASSTGTARNIQYF
TGTGCCAGCAGTACAGGGACGGCGAGAAACATTCAGTACTTC
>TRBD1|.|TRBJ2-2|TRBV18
CASSPDRVGELFF
TGTGCCAGCTCACCGGACAGGGTCGGGGAGCTGTTTTTT
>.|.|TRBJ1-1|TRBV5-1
CASSLGGDTEAFF
TGCGCCAGCAGCTTGGGAGGGGACACTGAAGCTTTCTTT
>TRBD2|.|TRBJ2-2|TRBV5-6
CASSLSSGRLFF
TGTGCCAGCAGCCTTTCTAGCGGCAGGCTGTTTTTT
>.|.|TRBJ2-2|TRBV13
CASSLVPHTGELFF
TGTGCCAGCAGCTTAGTCCCCCACACCGGGGAGCTGTTTTTT
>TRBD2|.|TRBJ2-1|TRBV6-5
CASSYLLAGGDEQFF
TGTGCCAGCAGTTATTTACTAGCGGGAGGTGATGAGCAGTTCTTC
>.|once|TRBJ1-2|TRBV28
CASSSKWIYGYTF
TGTGCCAGCAGTTCCAAGTGGATCTATGGCTACACCTTC
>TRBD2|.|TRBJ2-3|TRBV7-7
CASSPCGRENSTDTQYF
TGTGCTAGCAGCCCCTGCGGGCGGGAGAATAGCACAGATACGCAGTATTTT
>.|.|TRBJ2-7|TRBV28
CASSLLGVNSYEQYF
TGTGCCAGCAGTTTATTGGGGGTAAACTCCTACGAGCAGTACTTC
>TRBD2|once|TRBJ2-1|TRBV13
CASSSLGAGGTNEQFF
TGTGCCAGCAGCTCCCTGGGGGCGGGAGGAACCAATGAGCAGTTCTTC